Presented here are 23 T cell receptor beta chains from one specimen sequenced in a study of cytomegalovirus exposure and HLA in healthy donors (dated by TCRdb to 2016 to 2017). Library prep was done by the immunoSEQ multiplex PCR assay. A mixture of 60 forward primers for TCR Vbeta segments and 13 reverse primers for TCR Jbeta segments was used in the multiplex PCR. Not all clones reach the TCRdb copy of this immuneACCESS table, which keeps in-frame sequences only. Checked studies attribute under half of the gap to unresolved V genes and leave the rest unexplained. This sample gives 210,000 or so clones in total; roughly four fifths of them show up just once. The ten most abundant clones make up approximately 1.5% of the sample. Source material: PBMCs. Receptor source: a girl aged 10-17 years in good health and CMV-seronegative.

The chain uses TRBV5-1 and TRBJ2-7; 9 bases fit TRBD1. V was clipped by 4 bases and J by 4 bases; unmatched bases: 6. CDR3 length: 14 amino acids. Germline V lookup: CDR1 SGHRS, CDR2 YFSETQ. CDR3 nucleotides: TGCGCCAGCAGCAAGACGACAGGGGGATACGAGCAGTACTTC. Translated, it gives CASSKTTGGYEQYF.

V usage is TRBV4-3 and J usage is TRBJ2-6, with D possibly matching TRBD2 (5 bases). Germline CDR1 LGHNA, CDR2 YSLEER. The CDR3 is made up of 19 amino acids. V was pared by 0 bases and J by 0 bases, with 15 bases between. The CDR3 loop is CASSQDGKVAHSGANVLTF. The CDR3 DNA is TGCGCCAGCAGCCAAGACGGGAAAGTAGCCCACTCTGGGGCCAACGTCCTGACTTTC.

The chain combines TRBV28 with TRBJ1-2; D unclear. Germline V gene data show CDR1 as MDHEN and CDR2 as SYDVKM. The V end lost 6 bases, the J end lost 7 bases, and 12 bases lay between the germline ends. The CDR3 length is 12 residues. The CDR3 loop reads CASSKIAGGYTF. The CDR3 nucleotides are TGTGCCAGCAGCAAAATAGCCGGTGGCTACACCTTC.

This chain uses TRBV7-9 with TRBJ2-7, with TRBD2 matching 9 bases. Germline V lookup: CDR1 SEHNR, CDR2 FQNEAQ (reference sequence). The CDR3 covers 12 residues. V was clipped by 5 bases and J by 5 bases; unmatched bases: 1. CDR3 bases: TGTGCCAGCAGCAGGACTAGCGACGAGCAGTACTTC. This encodes CASSRTSDEQYF.

The chain joins TRBV6-6 to TRBJ2-7; D might be TRBD2 (6 bases). The germline gives CDR1 MNHNY, CDR2 SVGAGI (reference sequence). V lost 6 bases to trimming and J lost 4 bases, with 13 bases between them. The CDR3 is made up of 13 amino acids. The CDR3 DNA sequence: TGTGCCAGCAGCTCCGCGGGAAGGTACGAGCAGTACTTC. Translated: CASSSAGRYEQYF.

The V call is TRBV29-1, the J call TRBJ2-1, with 7 positions matching TRBD2. V lost 5 bases, J lost 7 bases, and 5 bases stayed unmatched. Per the germline V gene, CDR1 is SQVTM and CDR2 is ANQGSEA. CDR3 length: 12 residues. For the CDR3, the DNA is TGCAGCGTTCTGCGGGAGTTGAATGAGCAGTTCTTC. It specifies CSVLRELNEQFF.

The rearrangement links TRBV2 to TRBJ1-6; D may be TRBD1 (6 bases). CDR1 is SNHLY and CDR2 is FYNNEI in the germline V gene. The CDR3 runs 13 residues. Trimming removed 4 bases at V and 14 bases at J, with 15 bases between. CDR3 protein: CASSGRDTLTLHF. Here the CDR3 DNA reads TGTGCCAGCAGTGGCCGGGACACCCTAACCCTCCACTTT.

The CDR3 DNA sequence: TGCGCCAGCAGCCAAGCTGTGCGACGGGGGGGGCTGGATACGCAGTATTTT. Protein sequence: CASSQAVRRGGLDTQYF. This rearrangement joins TRBV4-1 to TRBJ2-3, with 8 positions matching TRBD2. Per the germline V gene, CDR1 is MGHRA and CDR2 is YSYEKL. V shed 1 base and J 6 bases; nucleotides not matched to a gene: 12. There are 17 residues in the CDR3.

This clone was counted a single time. J is TRBJ2-7 and V is TRBV7-8, with TRBD2 matching over 13 bases. The ends lost 2 bases at V and 13 bases at J; junction bases unmatched: 8. The V gene's germline CDR1 is SGHVS and CDR2 FQNEAQ. This CDR3 spans 14 amino acids. The CDR3 region has the DNA TGTGCCAGCAGCTTATCCCGGACTAGCGGGAGCGCCTACTTC. Its protein product is CASSLSRTSGSAYF.

J is TRBJ1-1 and V is TRBV19; tentatively, D is TRBD1 (6 bases). Germline CDR1 is LNHDA and CDR2 is SQIVND (reference sequence). CDR3 length equals 12 residues. V was trimmed by 3 bases and J by 11 bases, leaving 13 bases between them. This CDR3 is CASSMGAPKAFF. Here the CDR3 DNA reads TGTGCCAGTAGTATGGGGGCACCAAAGGCTTTCTTT.

The table lists this clone with a few counts. CDR3 amino acids: CASSPIPSGFLEQYF. The CDR3 coding sequence is TGTGCCAGCAGCCCTATACCTAGCGGGTTCCTCGAGCAGTACTTC. The chain links TRBV28 to TRBJ2-7, with 8 nucleotides matching TRBD2. The length of the CDR3 is 15 residues. V shed 6 bases, J shed 6 bases, and the junction held 13 bases outside the gene matches. Germline-derived CDR1 and CDR2 are MDHEN and SYDVKM.

This chain connects TRBV5-1 to TRBJ2-1, with a possible D match to TRBD2 (7 bases). This CDR3 spans 12 amino acids. V lost 4 bases and J 13 bases, leaving 15 bases between the germline ends. Germline V gene data show CDR1 as SGHRS and CDR2 as YFSETQ. The CDR3 loop is CASSPERDIQFF. CDR3 sequence (DNA): TGCGCCAGCAGCCCCGAGCGGGACATCCAGTTCTTC.

V is TRBV4-2 and J is TRBJ2-5, with TRBD2 matching over 9 bases. This CDR3 is built from 17 residues. Germline CDR1 is LGHNA and CDR2 is YNFKEQ. Trimming at V came to 0 bases and at J to 5 bases, leaving 10 bases not matched to a gene. For the CDR3, the DNA is TGTGCCAGCAGCCAAGACTGGCGGGAGGGCCTTGGCGAGACCCAGTACTTC. This encodes CASSQDWREGLGETQYF.

This chain joins TRBV5-1 and TRBJ2-3; 7 bases fit TRBD1. Trimming took 3 bases from V and 0 from J; bases not matched to a gene: 7. Germline V CDR1 and CDR2: SGHRS, YFSETQ. The CDR3 runs to 16 residues. CDR3 nucleotides: TGCGCCAGCAGCTGGATTGACAGGGCTAGCACAGATACGCAGTATTTT. As protein: CASSWIDRASTDTQYF.

This chain uses TRBV4-2 with TRBJ2-1, with 8 bases lining up with TRBD2. The trim removed 0 bases at V and 6 bases at J, leaving 7 bases unmatched. The CDR3 is 16 residues long. Germline V CDR1 and CDR2: LGHNA, YNFKEQ. The DNA for the CDR3 is TGTGCCAGCAGCCAAGATCCTCGGGGGGGCCGCAATGAGCAGTTCTTC. The encoded protein is CASSQDPRGGRNEQFF.

This clone was detected only a few times. The chain combines TRBV7-6 with TRBJ2-7, with D possibly matching TRBD1 (5 bases). The CDR3 extends over 11 amino acids. Trimming left V 5 bases short and J 3 bases short, with 5 bases between. The germline CDR1 and CDR2 sequences are SGHVS and FNYEAQ. This chain's CDR3 is CASSDSYEQYF. The CDR3, as DNA: TGTGCCAGCAGCGACAGCTACGAGCAGTACTTC.

The rearrangement joins TRBV9 to TRBJ1-1, with a possible D match to TRBD1 (5 bases). The germline CDR1 and CDR2 sequences are SGDLS and YYNGEE. The V end was cut by 3 bases, the J end by 3 bases, with 12 bases between. This CDR3 comprises 14 residues. The CDR3 nucleotides are TGTGCCAGCAGCGCAGGCTGGGGCGACACTGAAGCTTTCTTT. This sequence encodes CASSAGWGDTEAFF. Combining the CDR3 with reference TRBV9 and TRBJ1-1 gives the whole variable domain DSGVTQTPKHLITATGQRVTLRCSPRSGDLSVYWYQQSLDQGLQFLIQYYNGEERAKGNILERFSAQQFPDLHSELNLSSLELGDSALYFCASSAGWGDTEAFFGQGTRLTVV.

The table lists this clone with many counts. J is TRBJ1-1 and V is TRBV5-6; D unclear. Between the trimmed V and J ends, which lost 2 bases and 1 base, there was a span of 15 bases. Germline assignment: CDR1 SGHDT and CDR2 YYEEEE. This CDR3 comprises 16 residues. CDR3 DNA sequence: TGTGCCAGCAGCTTTTGGAGCAGCTTAAGGAACACTGAAGCTTTCTTT. Its protein product is CASSFWSSLRNTEAFF.

This chain uses TRBV15 with TRBJ1-2; tentatively, D is TRBD1 (6 bases). The V end lost 0 bases, the J end lost 7 bases, and 12 bases lay between the germline ends. Germline assignment: CDR1 LNHNV and CDR2 YYDKDF (reference sequence). The CDR3 contains 14 residues. In DNA, the CDR3 is TGTGCCACCAGCAGAGATCCAGGGGAGGGTGGCTACACCTTC. Translating gives CATSRDPGEGGYTF.

The chain is built from TRBV28 and TRBJ2-1; D ambiguous. This CDR3 contains 12 residues. Germline CDR1 reads MDHEN; CDR2 reads SYDVKM. Trimming removed 5 bases at V and 8 bases at J, with 10 bases between. The CDR3 nucleotides read TGTGCCAGCAGTCTCCCCTCGTATGAGCAGTTCTTC. It yields the protein CASSLPSYEQFF.

The chain carries TRBV4-2 and TRBJ1-4, with 9 bases matching TRBD1. The CDR3 is made up of 19 amino acids. V was clipped by 1 base and J by 0 bases; unmatched bases: 9. Germline V CDR1 and CDR2: LGHNA, YNFKEQ. The CDR3 sequence: CASSQAFPGQGATNEKLFF. The CDR3 region has the DNA TGTGCCAGCAGCCAAGCTTTTCCGGGACAGGGTGCAACTAATGAAAAACTGTTTTTT.

The genes are TRBV30 and TRBJ1-3, with 8 bases fitting TRBD1. V lost 2 bases, J lost 4 bases, and 1 base stayed unmatched. Germline V gene data show CDR1 as GTSNPN and CDR2 as SVGIG (reference sequence). This CDR3 region has 13 residues. The CDR3 sequence: CAWSQGAGNTIYF. The CDR3 nucleotides read TGTGCCTGGAGTCAGGGGGCAGGAAACACCATATATTTT.

This chain connects TRBV14 to TRBJ2-3, with 11 bases lining up with TRBD2. The CDR3 has 17 amino acids. V was pared by 4 bases and J by 2 bases, with 8 bases of the junction left unmatched. Germline CDR1 SGHDN, CDR2 FVKESK. CDR3 region: CASSRSLAGGLTDTQYF. The CDR3 DNA reads TGTGCCAGCAGCCGATCTCTAGCGGGGGGACTCACAGATACGCAGTATTTT.